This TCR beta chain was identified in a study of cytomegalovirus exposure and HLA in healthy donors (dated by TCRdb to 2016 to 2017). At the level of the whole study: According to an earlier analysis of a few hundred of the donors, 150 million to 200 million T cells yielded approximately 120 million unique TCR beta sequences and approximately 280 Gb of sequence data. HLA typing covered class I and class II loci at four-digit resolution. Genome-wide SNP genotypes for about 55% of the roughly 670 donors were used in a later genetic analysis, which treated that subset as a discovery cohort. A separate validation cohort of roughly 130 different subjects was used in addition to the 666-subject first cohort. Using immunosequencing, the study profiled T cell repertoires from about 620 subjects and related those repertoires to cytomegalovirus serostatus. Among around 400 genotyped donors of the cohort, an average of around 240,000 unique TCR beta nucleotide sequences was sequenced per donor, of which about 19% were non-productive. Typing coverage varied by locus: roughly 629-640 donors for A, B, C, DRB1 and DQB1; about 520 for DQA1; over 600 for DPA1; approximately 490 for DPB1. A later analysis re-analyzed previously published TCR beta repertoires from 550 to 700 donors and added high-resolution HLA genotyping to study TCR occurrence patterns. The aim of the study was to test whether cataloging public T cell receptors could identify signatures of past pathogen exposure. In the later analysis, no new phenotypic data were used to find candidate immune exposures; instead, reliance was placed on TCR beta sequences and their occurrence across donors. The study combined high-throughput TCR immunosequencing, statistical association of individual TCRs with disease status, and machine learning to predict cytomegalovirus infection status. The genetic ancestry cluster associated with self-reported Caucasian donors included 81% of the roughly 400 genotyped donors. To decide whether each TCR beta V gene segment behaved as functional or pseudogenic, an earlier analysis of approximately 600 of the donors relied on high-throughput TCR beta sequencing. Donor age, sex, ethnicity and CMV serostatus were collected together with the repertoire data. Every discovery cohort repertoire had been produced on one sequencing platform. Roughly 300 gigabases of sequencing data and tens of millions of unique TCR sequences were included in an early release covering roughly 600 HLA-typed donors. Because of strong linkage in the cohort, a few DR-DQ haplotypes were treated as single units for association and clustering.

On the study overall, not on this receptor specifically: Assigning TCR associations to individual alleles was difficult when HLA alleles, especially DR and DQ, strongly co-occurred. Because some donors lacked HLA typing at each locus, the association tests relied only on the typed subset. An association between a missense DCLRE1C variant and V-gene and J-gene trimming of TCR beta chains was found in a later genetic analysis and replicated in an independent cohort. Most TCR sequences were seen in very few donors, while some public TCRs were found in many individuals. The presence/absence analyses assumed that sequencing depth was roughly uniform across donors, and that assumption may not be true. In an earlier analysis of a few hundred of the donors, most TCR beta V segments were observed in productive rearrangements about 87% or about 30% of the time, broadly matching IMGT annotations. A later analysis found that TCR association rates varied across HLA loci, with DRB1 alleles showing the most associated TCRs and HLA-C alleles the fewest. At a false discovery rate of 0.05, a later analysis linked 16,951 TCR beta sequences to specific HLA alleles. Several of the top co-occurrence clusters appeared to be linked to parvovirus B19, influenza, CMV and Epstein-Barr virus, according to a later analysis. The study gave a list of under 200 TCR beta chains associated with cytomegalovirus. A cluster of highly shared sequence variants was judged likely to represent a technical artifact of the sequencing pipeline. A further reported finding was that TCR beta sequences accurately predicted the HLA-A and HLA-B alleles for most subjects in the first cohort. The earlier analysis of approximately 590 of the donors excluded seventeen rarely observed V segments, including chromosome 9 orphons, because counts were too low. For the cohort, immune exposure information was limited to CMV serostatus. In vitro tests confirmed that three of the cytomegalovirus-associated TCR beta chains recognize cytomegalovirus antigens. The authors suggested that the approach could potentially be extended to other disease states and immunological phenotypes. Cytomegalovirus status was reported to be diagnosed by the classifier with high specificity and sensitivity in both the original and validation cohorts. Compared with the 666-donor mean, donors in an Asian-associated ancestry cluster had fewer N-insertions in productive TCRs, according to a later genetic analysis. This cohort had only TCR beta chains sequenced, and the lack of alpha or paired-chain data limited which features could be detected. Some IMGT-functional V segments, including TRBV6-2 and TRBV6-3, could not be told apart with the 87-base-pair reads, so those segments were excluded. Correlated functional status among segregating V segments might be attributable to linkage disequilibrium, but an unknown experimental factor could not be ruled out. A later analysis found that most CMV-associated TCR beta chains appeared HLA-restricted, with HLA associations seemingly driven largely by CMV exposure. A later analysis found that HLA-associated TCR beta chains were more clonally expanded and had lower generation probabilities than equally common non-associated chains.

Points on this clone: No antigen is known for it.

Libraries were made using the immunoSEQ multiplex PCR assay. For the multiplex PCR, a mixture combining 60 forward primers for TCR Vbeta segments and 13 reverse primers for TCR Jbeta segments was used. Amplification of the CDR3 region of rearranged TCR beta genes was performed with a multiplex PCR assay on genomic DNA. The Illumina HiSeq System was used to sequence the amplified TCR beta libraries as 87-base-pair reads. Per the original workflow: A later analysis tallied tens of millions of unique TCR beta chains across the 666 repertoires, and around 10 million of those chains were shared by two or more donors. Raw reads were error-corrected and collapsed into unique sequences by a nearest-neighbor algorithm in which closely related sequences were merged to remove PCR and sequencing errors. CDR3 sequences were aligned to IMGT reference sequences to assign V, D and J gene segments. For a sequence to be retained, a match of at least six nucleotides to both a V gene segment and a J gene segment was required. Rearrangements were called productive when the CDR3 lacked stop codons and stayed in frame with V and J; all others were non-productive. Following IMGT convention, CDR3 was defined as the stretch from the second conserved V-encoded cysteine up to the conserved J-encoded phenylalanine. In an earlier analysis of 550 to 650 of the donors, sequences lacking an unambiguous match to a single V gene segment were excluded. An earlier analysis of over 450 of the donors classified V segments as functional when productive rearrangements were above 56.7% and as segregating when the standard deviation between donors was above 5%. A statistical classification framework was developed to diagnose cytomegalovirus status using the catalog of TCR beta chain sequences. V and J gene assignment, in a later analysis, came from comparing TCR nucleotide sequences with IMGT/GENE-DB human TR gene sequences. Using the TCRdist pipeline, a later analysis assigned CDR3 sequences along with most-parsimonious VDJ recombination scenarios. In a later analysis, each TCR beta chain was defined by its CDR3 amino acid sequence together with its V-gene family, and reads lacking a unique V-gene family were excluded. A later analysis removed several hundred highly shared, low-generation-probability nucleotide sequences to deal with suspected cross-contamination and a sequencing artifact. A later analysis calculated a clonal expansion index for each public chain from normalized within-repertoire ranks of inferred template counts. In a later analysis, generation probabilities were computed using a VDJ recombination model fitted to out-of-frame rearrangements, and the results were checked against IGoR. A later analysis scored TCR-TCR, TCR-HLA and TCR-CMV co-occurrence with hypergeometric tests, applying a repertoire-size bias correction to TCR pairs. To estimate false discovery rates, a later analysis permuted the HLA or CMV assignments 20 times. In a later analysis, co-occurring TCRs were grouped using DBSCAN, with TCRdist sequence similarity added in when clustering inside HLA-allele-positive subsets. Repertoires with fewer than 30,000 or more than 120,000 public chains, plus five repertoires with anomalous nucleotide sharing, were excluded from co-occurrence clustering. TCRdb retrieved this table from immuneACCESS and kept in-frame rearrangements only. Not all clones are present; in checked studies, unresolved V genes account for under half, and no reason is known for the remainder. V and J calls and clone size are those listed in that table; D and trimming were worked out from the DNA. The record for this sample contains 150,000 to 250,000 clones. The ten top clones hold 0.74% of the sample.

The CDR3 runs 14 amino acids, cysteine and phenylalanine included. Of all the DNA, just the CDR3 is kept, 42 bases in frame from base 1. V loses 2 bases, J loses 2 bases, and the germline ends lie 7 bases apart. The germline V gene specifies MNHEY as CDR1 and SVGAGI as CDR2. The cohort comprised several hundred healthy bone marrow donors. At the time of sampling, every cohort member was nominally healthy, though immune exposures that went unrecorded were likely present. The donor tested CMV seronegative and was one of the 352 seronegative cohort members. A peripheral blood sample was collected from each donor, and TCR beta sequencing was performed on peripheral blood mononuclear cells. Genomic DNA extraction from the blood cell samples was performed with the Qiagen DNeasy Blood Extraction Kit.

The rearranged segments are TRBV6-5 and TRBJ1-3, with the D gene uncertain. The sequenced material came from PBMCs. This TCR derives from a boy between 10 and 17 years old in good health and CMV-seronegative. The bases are TGTGCCAGCAGTTACCGAAGCGCTGGAAACACCATATATTTT. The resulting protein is CASSYRSAGNTIYF.